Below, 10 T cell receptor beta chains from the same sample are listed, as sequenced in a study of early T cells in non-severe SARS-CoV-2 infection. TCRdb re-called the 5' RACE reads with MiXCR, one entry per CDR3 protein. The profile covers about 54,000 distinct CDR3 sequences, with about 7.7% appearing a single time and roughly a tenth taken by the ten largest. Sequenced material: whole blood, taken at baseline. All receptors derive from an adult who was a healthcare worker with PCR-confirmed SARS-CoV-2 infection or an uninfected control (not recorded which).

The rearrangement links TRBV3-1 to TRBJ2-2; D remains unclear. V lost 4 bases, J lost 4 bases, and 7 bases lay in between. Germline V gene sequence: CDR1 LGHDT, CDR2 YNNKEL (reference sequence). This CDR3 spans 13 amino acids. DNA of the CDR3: TGTGCCAGCAGCCGCGACTTCACCGGGGAGCTGTTTTTT. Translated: CASSRDFTGELFF. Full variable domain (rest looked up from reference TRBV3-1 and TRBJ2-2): DTAVSQTPKYLVTQMGNDKSIKCEQNLGHDTMYWYKQDSKKFLKIMFSYNNKELIINETVPNRFSPKSPDKAHLNLHINSLELGDSAVYFCASSRDFTGELFFGEGSRLTVL.

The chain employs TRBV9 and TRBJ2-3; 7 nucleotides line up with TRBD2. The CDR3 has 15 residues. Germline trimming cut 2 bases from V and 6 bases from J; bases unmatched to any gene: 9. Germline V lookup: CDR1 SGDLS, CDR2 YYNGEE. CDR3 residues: CASSVLGRELDTQYF. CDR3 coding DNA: TGTGCCAGCAGCGTTTTGGGGAGGGAGCTGGATACGCAGTATTTT.

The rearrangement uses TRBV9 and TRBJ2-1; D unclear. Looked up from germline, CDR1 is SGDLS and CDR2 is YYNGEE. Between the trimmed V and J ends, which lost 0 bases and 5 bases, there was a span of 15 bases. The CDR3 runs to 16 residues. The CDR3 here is CASSVEASRSNNEQFF. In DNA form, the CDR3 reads TGTGCCAGCAGCGTAGAGGCTTCGAGGTCCAACAATGAGCAGTTCTTC.

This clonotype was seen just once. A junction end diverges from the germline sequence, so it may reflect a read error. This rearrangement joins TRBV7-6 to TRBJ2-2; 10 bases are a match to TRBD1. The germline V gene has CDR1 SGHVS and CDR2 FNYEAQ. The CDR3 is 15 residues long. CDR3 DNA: TGTGCCAGCAGTTGGACAGGGGGAGCTACCGGGGAGCTGTCTTTT. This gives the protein CASSWTGGATGELSF.

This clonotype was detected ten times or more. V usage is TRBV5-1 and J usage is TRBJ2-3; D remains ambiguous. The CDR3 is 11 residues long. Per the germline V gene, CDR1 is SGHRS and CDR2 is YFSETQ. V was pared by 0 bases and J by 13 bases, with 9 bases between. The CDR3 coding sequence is TGCGCCAGCAGCTTGGCGGTCCACAAGTATTTT. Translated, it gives CASSLAVHKYF.

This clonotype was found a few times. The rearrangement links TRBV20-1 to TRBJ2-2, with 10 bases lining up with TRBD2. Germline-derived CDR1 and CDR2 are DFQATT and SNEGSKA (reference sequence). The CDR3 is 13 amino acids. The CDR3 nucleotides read TGCAGCGTAGCGGGAGGTGTCACCGGGGAGCTGTTTTTT. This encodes CSVAGGVTGELFF.

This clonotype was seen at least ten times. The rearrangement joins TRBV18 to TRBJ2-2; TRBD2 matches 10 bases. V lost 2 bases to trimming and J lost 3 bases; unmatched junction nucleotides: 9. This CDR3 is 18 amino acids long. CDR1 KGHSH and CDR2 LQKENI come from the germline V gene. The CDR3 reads CASSPLLAGPSDTGELFF. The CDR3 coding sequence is TGTGCCAGCTCACCATTACTAGCGGGACCTTCCGACACCGGGGAGCTGTTTTTT.

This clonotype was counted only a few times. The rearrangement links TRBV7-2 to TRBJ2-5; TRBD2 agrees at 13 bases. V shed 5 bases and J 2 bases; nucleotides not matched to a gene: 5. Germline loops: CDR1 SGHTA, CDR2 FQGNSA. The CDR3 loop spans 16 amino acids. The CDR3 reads CASSPRLAGGQETQYF. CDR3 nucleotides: TGTGCCAGCAGCCCAAGACTAGCGGGAGGACAAGAGACCCAGTACTTC.

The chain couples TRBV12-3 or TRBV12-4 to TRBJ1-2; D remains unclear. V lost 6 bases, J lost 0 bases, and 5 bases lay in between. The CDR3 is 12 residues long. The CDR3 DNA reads TGTGCCAGCAGGCAGACTAACTATGGCTACACCTTC. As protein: CASRQTNYGYTF.

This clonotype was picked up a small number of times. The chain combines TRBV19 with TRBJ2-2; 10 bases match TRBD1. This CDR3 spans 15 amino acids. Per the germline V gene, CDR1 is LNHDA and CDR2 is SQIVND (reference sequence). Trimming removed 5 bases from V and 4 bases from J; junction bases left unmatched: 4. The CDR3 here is CASSVRDRGTGELFF. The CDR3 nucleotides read TGTGCCAGTAGTGTCCGGGACAGGGGCACCGGGGAGCTGTTTTTT. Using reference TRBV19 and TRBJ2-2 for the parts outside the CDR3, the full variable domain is DGGITQSPKYLFRKEGQNVTLSCEQNLNHDAMYWYRQDPGQGLRLIYYSQIVNDFQKGDIAEGYSVSREKKESFPLTVTSAQKNPTAFYLCASSVRDRGTGELFFGEGSRLTVL.